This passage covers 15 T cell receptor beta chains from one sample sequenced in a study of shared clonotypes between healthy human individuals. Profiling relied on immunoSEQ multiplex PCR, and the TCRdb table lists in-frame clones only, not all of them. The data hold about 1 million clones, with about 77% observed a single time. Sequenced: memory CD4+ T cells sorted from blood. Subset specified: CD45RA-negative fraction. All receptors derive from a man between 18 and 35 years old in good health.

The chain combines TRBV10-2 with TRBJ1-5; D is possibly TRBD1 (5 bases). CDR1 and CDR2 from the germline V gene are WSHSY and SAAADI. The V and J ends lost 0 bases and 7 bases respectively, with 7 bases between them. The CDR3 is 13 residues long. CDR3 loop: CASSESWGQPQHF. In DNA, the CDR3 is TGCGCCAGCAGTGAGTCTTGGGGGCAGCCCCAGCATTTT.

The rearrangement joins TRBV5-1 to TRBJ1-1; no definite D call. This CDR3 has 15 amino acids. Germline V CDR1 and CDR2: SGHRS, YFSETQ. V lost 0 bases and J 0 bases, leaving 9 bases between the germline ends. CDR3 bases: TGCGCCAGCAGCTTGGACGTGGATTTGAACACTGAAGCTTTCTTT. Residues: CASSLDVDLNTEAFF. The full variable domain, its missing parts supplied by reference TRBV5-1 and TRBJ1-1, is KAGVTQTPRYLIKTRGQQVTLSCSPISGHRSVSWYQQTPGQGLQFLFEYFSETQRNKGNFPGRFSGRQFSNSRSEMNVSTLELGDSALYLCASSLDVDLNTEAFFGQGTRLTVV.

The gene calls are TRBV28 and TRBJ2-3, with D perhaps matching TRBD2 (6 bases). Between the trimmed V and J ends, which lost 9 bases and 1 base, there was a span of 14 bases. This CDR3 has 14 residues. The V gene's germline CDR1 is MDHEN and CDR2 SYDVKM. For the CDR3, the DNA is TGTGCCAGGGTTCTTTGGGGGGGCACAGATACGCAGTATTTT. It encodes CARVLWGGTDTQYF.

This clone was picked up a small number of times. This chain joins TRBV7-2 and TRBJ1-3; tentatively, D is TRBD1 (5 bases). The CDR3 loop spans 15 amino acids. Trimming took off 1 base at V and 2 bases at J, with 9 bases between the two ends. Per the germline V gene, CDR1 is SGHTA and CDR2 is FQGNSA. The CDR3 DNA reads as TGTGCCAGCAGCTTAGGGATAGGGGCTGGAAACACCATATATTTT. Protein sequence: CASSLGIGAGNTIYF. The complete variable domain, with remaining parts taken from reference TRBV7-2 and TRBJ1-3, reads GAGVSQSPSNKVTEKGKDVELRCDPISGHTALYWYRQSLGQGLEFLIYFQGNSAPDKSGLPSDRFSAERTGGSVSTLTIQRTQQEDSAVYLCASSLGIGAGNTIYFGEGSWLTVV.

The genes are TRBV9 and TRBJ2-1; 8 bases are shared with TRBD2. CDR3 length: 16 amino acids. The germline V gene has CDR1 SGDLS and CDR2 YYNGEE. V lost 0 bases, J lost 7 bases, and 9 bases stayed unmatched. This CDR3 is CASSVGGAGAGNEQFF. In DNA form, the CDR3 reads TGTGCCAGCAGCGTAGGGGGAGCGGGAGCGGGAAATGAGCAGTTCTTC. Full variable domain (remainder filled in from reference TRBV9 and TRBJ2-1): DSGVTQTPKHLITATGQRVTLRCSPRSGDLSVYWYQQSLDQGLQFLIQYYNGEERAKGNILERFSAQQFPDLHSELNLSSLELGDSALYFCASSVGGAGAGNEQFFGPGTRLTVL.

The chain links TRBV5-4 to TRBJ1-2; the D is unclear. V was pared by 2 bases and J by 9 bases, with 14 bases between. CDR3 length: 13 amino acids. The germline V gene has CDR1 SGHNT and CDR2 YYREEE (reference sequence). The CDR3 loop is CASSLADGFRYTF. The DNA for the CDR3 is TGTGCCAGCAGCTTAGCGGACGGCTTTCGCTACACCTTC.

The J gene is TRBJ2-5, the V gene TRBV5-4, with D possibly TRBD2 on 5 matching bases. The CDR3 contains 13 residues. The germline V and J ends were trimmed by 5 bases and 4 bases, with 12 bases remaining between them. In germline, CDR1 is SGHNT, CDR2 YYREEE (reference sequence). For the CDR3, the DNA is TGTGCCAGCAGACGGACTGCCCTAGAGACCCAGTACTTC. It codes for CASRRTALETQYF.

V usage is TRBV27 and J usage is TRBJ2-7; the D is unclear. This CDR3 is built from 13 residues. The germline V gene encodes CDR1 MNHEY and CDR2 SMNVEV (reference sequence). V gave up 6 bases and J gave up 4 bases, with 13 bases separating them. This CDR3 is CASRSVVGYEQYF. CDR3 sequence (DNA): TGTGCCAGCAGATCGGTGGTCGGATACGAGCAGTACTTC.

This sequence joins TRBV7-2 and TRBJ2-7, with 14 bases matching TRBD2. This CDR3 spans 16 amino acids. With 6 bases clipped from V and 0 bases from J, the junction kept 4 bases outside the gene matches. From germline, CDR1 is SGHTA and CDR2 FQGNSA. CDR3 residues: CASSRTSGGSSYEQYF. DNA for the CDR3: TGTGCCAGCAGTCGGACTAGCGGGGGGAGCTCCTACGAGCAGTACTTC. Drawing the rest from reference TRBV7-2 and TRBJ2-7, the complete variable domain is GAGVSQSPSNKVTEKGKDVELRCDPISGHTALYWYRQSLGQGLEFLIYFQGNSAPDKSGLPSDRFSAERTGGSVSTLTIQRTQQEDSAVYLCASSRTSGGSSYEQYFGPGTRLTVT.

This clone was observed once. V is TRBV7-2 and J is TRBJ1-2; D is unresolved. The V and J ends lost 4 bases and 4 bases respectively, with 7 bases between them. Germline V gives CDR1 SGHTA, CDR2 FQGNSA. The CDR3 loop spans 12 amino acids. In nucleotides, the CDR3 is TGTGCCAGCAGCTCGGTCCCCTATGGCTACACCTTC. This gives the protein CASSSVPYGYTF.

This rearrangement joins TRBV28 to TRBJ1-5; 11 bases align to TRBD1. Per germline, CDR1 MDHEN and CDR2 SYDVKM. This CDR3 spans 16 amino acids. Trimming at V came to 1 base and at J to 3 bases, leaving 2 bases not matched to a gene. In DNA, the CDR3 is TGTGCCAGCAGTTTATTGGGACAGGGGGTCAATCAGCCCCAGCATTTT. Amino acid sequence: CASSLLGQGVNQPQHF.

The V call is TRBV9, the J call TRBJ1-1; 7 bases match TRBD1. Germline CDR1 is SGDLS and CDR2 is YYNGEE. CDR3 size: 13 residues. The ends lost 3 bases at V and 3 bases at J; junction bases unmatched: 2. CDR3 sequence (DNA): TGTGCCAGCAGCGGCCAGGGGGACACTGAAGCTTTCTTT. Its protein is CASSGQGDTEAFF.

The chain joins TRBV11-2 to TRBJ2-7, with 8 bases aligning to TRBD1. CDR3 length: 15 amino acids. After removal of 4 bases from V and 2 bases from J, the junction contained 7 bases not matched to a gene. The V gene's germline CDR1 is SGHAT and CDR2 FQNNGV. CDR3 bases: TGTGCCAGCAGCTCCTTGGACAGGGTCGCCTACGAGCAGTACTTC. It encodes CASSSLDRVAYEQYF.

The CDR3 sequence is CASSATGGTYEQYF. The CDR3 DNA reads as TGTGCCAGTAGTGCGACAGGGGGTACCTACGAGCAGTACTTC. The chain couples TRBV19 to TRBJ2-7; 9 nucleotides match TRBD1. The ends lost 5 bases at V and 2 bases at J; junction bases unmatched: 4. This CDR3 has 14 residues. Germline CDR1 is LNHDA and CDR2 is SQIVND (reference sequence).

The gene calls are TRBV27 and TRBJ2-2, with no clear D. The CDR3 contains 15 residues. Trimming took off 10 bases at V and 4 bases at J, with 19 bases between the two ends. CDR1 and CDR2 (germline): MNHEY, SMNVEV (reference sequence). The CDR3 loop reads CATNFNGLGTGELFF. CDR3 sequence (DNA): TGTGCCACCAACTTCAACGGGCTCGGCACCGGGGAGCTGTTTTTT.